Below, 10 T cell receptor beta chains from the same sample are listed, as sequenced in a study of graft-versus-host responses after intestinal transplantation. Here immunoSEQ multiplex PCR was the method, and the copy in TCRdb shows in-frame clones only, minus some. The data contain more than 70,000 clones, about nine tenths of them singletons. Antigens for these TCRs are unknown. This specimen consisted of unstimulated CD4+ T cells sorted from spleen or lymph node cells, obtained before intestinal transplant. The receptors derive from a human donor who received an intestinal transplant.

The J gene is TRBJ1-1, the V gene TRBV21-1. TRBV21-1 is a documented pseudogene. The CDR3 runs to 11 residues. CDR3 loop: CASTGNTEAFF. The CDR3 DNA sequence: TGTGCCAGCACCGGGAACACTGAAGCTTTCTTT.

V gene TRBV5-6 combines with J gene TRBJ1-3; D gene uncertain. This CDR3 contains 13 residues. V lost 4 bases to trimming and J lost 4 bases, with 9 bases between them. Germline assignment: CDR1 SGHDT and CDR2 YYEEEE. CDR3 nucleotide sequence: TGTGCCAGCAGCCAGACGGGGGGAAACACCATATATTTT. Residues: CASSQTGGNTIYF.

This clone was found a few times. V and J are TRBV4-1 and TRBJ1-6, with D perhaps matching TRBD1 (5 bases). Germline-derived CDR1 and CDR2 are MGHRA and YSYEKL. Trimming removed 1 base at V and 9 bases at J, with 19 bases between. The CDR3 is 17 amino acids. Written as DNA, the CDR3 is TGCGCCAGCAGCCAAGTGGAATCCGGGAGGGACCGTTCACCCCTCCACTTT. It is translated as CASSQVESGRDRSPLHF.

The chain carries TRBV27 and TRBJ1-2; TRBD1 is a possible D gene (5 bases). CDR1 and CDR2 from the germline V gene are MNHEY and SMNVEV (reference sequence). Trimming took off 2 bases at V and 4 bases at J, with 8 bases between the two ends. This CDR3 is 13 amino acids long. The CDR3 region has the DNA TGTGCCAGCAGTTTACAGGGATTCTATGGCTACACCTTC. The encoded protein is CASSLQGFYGYTF.

This clone was detected once. This rearrangement joins TRBV5-1 to TRBJ1-2; D gene uncertain. The V gene's germline CDR1 is SGHRS and CDR2 YFSETQ. Trimming took off 0 bases at V and 6 bases at J, with 9 bases between the two ends. This CDR3 has 13 amino acids. CDR3 in DNA: TGCGCCAGCAGCTTGGTAGTAGCAAATGGCTACACCTTC. Translation: CASSLVVANGYTF.

V is TRBV10-3 and J is TRBJ1-6; the D gene is possibly TRBD1 (6 bases). The CDR3 loop spans 17 amino acids. V lost 6 bases and J 2 bases, leaving 17 bases between the germline ends. Germline-derived CDR1 and CDR2 are ENHRY and SYGVKD. This chain's CDR3 is CAISRTRDTAYNSPLHF. In nucleotides, the CDR3 is TGTGCCATCAGCCGCACCCGGGACACTGCCTATAATTCACCCCTCCACTTT.

The V and J genes are TRBV4-2 and TRBJ2-3, with 8 bases identical to TRBD2. Per germline, CDR1 LGHNA and CDR2 YNFKEQ. CDR3 length equals 14 residues. V dropped 5 bases and J dropped 3; count of bases not matched to a gene: 4. CDR3 protein: CASSNIAGTDTQYF. DNA of the CDR3: TGTGCCAGCAGCAATATAGCGGGAACAGATACGCAGTATTTT.

The V call is TRBV9, the J call TRBJ1-3, with 8 bases that match TRBD1. V dropped 4 bases and J dropped 0; count of bases not matched to a gene: 3. Germline CDR1 SGDLS, CDR2 YYNGEE. This CDR3 contains 15 residues. The CDR3 protein is CASSLTGDSGNTIYF. As DNA, the CDR3 is TGTGCCAGCAGCTTGACAGGGGACTCTGGAAACACCATATATTTT.

V gene TRBV10-3 combines with J gene TRBJ1-1; TRBD1 might be the D (6 bases). The CDR3 runs to 13 residues. With 7 bases removed from V and 1 base from J, the gap between germline ends came to 10 bases. CDR1 is ENHRY and CDR2 is SYGVKD in the germline V gene. CDR3 in amino acids: CAITGTTNTEAFF. In nucleotides, the CDR3 is TGTGCCATCACGGGGACAACGAACACTGAAGCTTTCTTT.

This rearrangement joins TRBV11-2 to TRBJ2-7; D is perhaps TRBD2 (6 bases). Trimming stripped 5 bases from V and 5 bases from J, with 16 bases between. The CDR3 sequence is 14 residues long. Germline lookup yields CDR1 SGHAT and CDR2 FQNNGV. The CDR3 nucleotides read TGTGCCAGCAGCCCCGTTGGGGGGAGCCACGAGCAGTACTTC. This codes for CASSPVGGSHEQYF.